This T cell receptor beta chain is from a study of OX40 agonist ivuxolimab in advanced cancers. The CDR3 has 14 residues. The germline V gene encodes CDR1 SGHRS and CDR2 YFSETQ. V was shortened by 0 bases and J by 6 bases, with 10 bases between the two germline ends. The protocol was immunoSEQ multiplex PCR, while the TCRdb copy is restricted to in-frame clones and leaves out a portion. The sample has roughly 60,000 clones, about 88% seen once. This clonotype originated in an adult with an advanced solid tumor such as melanoma, head and neck, liver or kidney cancer. Sequencing used CD4+ or CD8+ T cells sorted from blood, obtained in a trial of the OX40 agonist ivuxolimab. The chain links TRBV5-1 to TRBJ2-1; a possible D gene is TRBD2 (6 bases). As DNA, the CDR3 is TGCGCCAGCAGCTTGGGTGGAGGGGTCAATGAGCAGTTCTTC. Its translation is CASSLGGGVNEQFF.